The clone carrying this T cell receptor beta chain has at least ten counts. Its matching antigen is unknown. The germline V gene has CDR1 MNHEY and CDR2 SVGEGT. V was cut by 2 bases and J by 5 bases, with 12 bases left in between. CDR3 size: 15 residues. The sample originates from a study of T-cell memory formation after mild COVID-19. Across the study: In these data, TCR clusters were largely donor specific. Study-wide results and caveats: Clones contracting over day 15 to 85 were CD4/CD8 balanced, with later expanders leaning CD4+. Mainly in CM and EM were contracting CD4+ clones; CD8+ were in EMRA.

After 5'RACE with constant-segment primers, TCR alpha and TCR beta cDNA libraries carrying sample barcodes and UMIs were obtained. TCRdb re-called the 5' RACE reads with MiXCR, one entry per CDR3 protein. The repertoire holds 25,000 to 30,000 distinct CDR3 sequences, with 15% to 20% as singletons. The sequenced sample was PBMCs or a T cell subset sorted from them (not recorded which). The receptor's source is an adult who had mild COVID-19 (a few samples of this study predate the infection). Cell type and time point are not known. The gene calls are TRBV6-2 or TRBV6-3 and TRBJ2-2; D remains ambiguous. In DNA form, the CDR3 reads TGTGCCAGCAGTTACGATTCACGGAATACCGGGGAGCTGTTTTTT. It specifies CASSYDSRNTGELFF.